A selection of T cell receptor beta chains follows, all from one sample in a study of T cells after yellow fever vaccination. One entry per CDR3 protein results from TCRdb running MiXCR on the 5' RACE reads. The table includes about 510,000 distinct CDR3 sequences, 21% detected once. The sample here was PBMCs, taken approximately 22 days after the first yellow fever vaccination. The receptors come from a man younger than 35 who received the YFV17D yellow fever vaccine. Each CDR3 is given with its conserved first and last residue. D genes are given only for firm matches. Expanded clones get a size class; other rows say once, few or many, or leave the size out.

V gene: TRBV5-5; CDR3 length: 14; D gene: .; J gene: TRBJ1-2; clone size: few; CDR3 protein: CASSLFGPNYGYTF; CDR3 DNA: TGTGCCAGCAGCCTCTTCGGGCCCAACTATGGCTACACCTTC
V gene: TRBV18; CDR3 length: 17; D gene: TRBD2; J gene: TRBJ2-1; clone size: few; CDR3 protein: CASSPPVGTSGHNEQFF; CDR3 DNA: TGTGCCAGCTCACCACCTGTAGGGACTAGCGGACACAATGAGCAGTTCTTC
V gene: TRBV25-1; CDR3 length: 15; D gene: TRBD2; J gene: TRBJ2-5; clone size: .; CDR3 protein: CASSAGGTAQETQYF; CDR3 DNA: TGTGCCAGCAGTGCCGGGGGGACCGCCCAAGAGACCCAGTACTTC
V gene: TRBV7-2; CDR3 length: 13; D gene: .; J gene: TRBJ1-4; clone size: .; CDR3 protein: CASSLGADLKLFF; CDR3 DNA: TGTGCCAGCAGCTTAGGTGCGGACTTAAAACTGTTTTTT
V gene: TRBV4-3; CDR3 length: 17; D gene: .; J gene: TRBJ1-1; clone size: few; CDR3 protein: CASSQDLGGAVNTEAFF; CDR3 DNA: TGCGCCAGCAGCCAAGATCTTGGAGGGGCGGTGAACACTGAAGCTTTCTTT
V gene: TRBV7-8; CDR3 length: 17; D gene: .; J gene: TRBJ2-2; clone size: many; CDR3 protein: CASRSVIWGTNTGELFF; CDR3 DNA: TGTGCCAGCAGGTCCGTGATATGGGGGACGAACACCGGGGAGCTGTTTTTT
V gene: TRBV11-2; CDR3 length: 16; D gene: .; J gene: TRBJ2-5; clone size: .; CDR3 protein: CASSQGAAGPEETQYF; CDR3 DNA: TGTGCCAGCAGCCAAGGGGCGGCCGGCCCCGAAGAGACCCAGTACTTC
V gene: TRBV29-1; CDR3 length: 11; D gene: .; J gene: TRBJ2-2; clone size: few; CDR3 protein: CSGVLAGELFF; CDR3 DNA: TGCAGCGGAGTTTTGGCCGGGGAGCTGTTTTTT
V gene: TRBV6-1; CDR3 length: 17; D gene: .; J gene: TRBJ2-7; clone size: few; CDR3 protein: CASTPVGSDRLLYEQYF; CDR3 DNA: TGTGCCAGCACTCCCGTGGGGTCGGACAGACTACTCTACGAGCAGTACTTC
V gene: TRBV3-1; CDR3 length: 15; D gene: .; J gene: TRBJ2-1; clone size: many; CDR3 protein: CASSQHRDAPNEQFF; CDR3 DNA: TGTGCCAGCAGCCAGCATCGGGACGCTCCCAATGAGCAGTTCTTC
V gene: TRBV7-2; CDR3 length: 15; D gene: TRBD2; J gene: TRBJ2-2; clone size: few; CDR3 protein: CASSSGGANTGELFF; CDR3 DNA: TGTGCCAGCAGTTCCGGGGGGGCGAACACCGGGGAGCTGTTTTTT
V gene: TRBV7-6; CDR3 length: 16; D gene: .; J gene: TRBJ2-5; clone size: few; CDR3 protein: CASSRFRRRAQETQYF; CDR3 DNA: TGTGCCAGCAGCCGATTTAGGAGGCGGGCCCAAGAGACCCAGTACTTC
V gene: TRBV7-2; CDR3 length: 12; D gene: .; J gene: TRBJ1-4; clone size: .; CDR3 protein: CASSEVGAALFF; CDR3 DNA: TGTGCCAGCAGTGAAGTAGGGGCCGCACTGTTTTTT
V gene: TRBV7-2; CDR3 length: 15; D gene: .; J gene: TRBJ2-5; clone size: .; CDR3 protein: CASSWAGHFQETQYF; CDR3 DNA: TGTGCCAGCAGCTGGGCGGGACATTTCCAAGAGACCCAGTACTTC
V gene: TRBV12-3/TRBV12-4; CDR3 length: 12; D gene: .; J gene: TRBJ1-5; clone size: few; CDR3 protein: CASSGEDQPQHF; CDR3 DNA: TGTGCCAGCAGTGGGGAAGATCAGCCCCAGCATTTT
V gene: TRBV20-1; CDR3 length: 13; D gene: .; J gene: TRBJ1-5; clone size: .; CDR3 protein: CSAKQGFNQPQHF; CDR3 DNA: TGCAGTGCTAAGCAGGGTTTCAATCAGCCCCAGCATTTT